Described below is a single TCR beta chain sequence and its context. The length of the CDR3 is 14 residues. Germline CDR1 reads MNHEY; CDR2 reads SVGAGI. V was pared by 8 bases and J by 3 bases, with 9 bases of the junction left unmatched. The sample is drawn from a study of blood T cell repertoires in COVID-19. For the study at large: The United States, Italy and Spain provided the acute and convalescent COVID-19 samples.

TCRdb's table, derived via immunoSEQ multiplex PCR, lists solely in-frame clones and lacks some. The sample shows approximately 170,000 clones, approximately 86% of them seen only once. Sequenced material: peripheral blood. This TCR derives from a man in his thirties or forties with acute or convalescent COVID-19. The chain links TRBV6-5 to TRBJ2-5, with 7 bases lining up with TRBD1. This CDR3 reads CASHTTGVKETQYF. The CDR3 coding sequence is TGTGCCAGCCATACAACAGGGGTAAAAGAGACCCAGTACTTC.